This T cell receptor delta chain was identified in a study of γδ T cells in repeated Plasmodium falciparum infection. Study-wide background: Malaria-naive adults were infected with P. falciparum NF54 four times over roughly 590 days. Notes on the study in general: One small rural Malian village, predominantly a single ethnic group, supplied the cohort.

Gammadelta T cells were flow-sorted from PBMC into Vgamma9/Vdelta2+ and Vdelta2-negative populations for bulk analysis. This clone was observed a few times. Its antigen is not known. A far larger clone is a single base away, which makes a read error likely. Different DNA sequences within this sample yield the same CDR3. Sequencing covered both gamma and delta TCR chains per sample. TCRdb re-called clones from the multiplex PCR reads using CATT. The sample records 85,000 to 90,000 delta-chain clones, 1.4% being singletons. The CDR3 sequence is 17 residues long. Germline V lookup: CDR1 TSWWSYY, CDR2 QGS. This TCR was recovered from a pool of human donors (malaria-infected and uninfected, not separated). Material for sequencing was gamma-delta T cells from blood. The chain carries TRDV1 and TRDJ1; 8 nucleotides align to TRDD3. TCRdb lists no J gene, so it was determined here by aligning the DNA to germline. The CDR3 DNA reads as TGTGCCCTTGGGGAACTTTCGGGGATACCCTTCACCGATAAACTCATCTTT. This sequence encodes CALGELSGIPFTDKLIF.